The next 6 T cell receptor beta chains were all read from a single sample in a study of human T cells and chemical hapten exposure. A single record per CDR3 protein comes from TCRdb applying MiXCR to the RACE reads. The table shows over 100,000 distinct CDR3 sequences, with approximately 8.8% occurring only once. Time point defined: patch test 2, 6 weeks after DPC sensitization. Specified treatment: therapeutic diphenylcyclopropenone sensitization with weekly scalp DPC. This sample comprised whole blood, obtained in connection with sensitization to the hapten diphenylcyclopropenone (DPC). Receptor source: a woman aged 40 to 55 with alopecia areata. Some clones in this sample may be carry-over from other donors' samples.

This clonotype was counted at least ten times. The chain uses TRBV11-2 and TRBJ2-5; TRBD2 aligns across 13 bases. CDR1 SGHAT and CDR2 FQNNGV come from the germline V gene. CDR3 length: 16 residues. Trimming cost V 5 bases and J 4 bases; bases outside gene matches: 7. For the CDR3, the DNA is TGTGCCAGCAGCAACCCGGGACTAGCGGGGACAGAGACCCAGTACTTC. Translation: CASSNPGLAGTETQYF. The variable domain in full, with the rest retrieved from reference TRBV11-2 and TRBJ2-5, is EAGVAQSPRYKIIEKRQSVAFWCNPISGHATLYWYQQILGQGPKLLIQFQNNGVVDDSQLPKDRFSAERLKGVDSTLKIQPAKLEDSAVYLCASSNPGLAGTETQYFGPGTRLLVL.

This clonotype was picked up a small number of times. The V gene is TRBV7-2, the J gene TRBJ1-6, with no clear D. V lost 1 base, J lost 10 bases, and 20 bases lay in between. The CDR3 sequence is 17 residues long. Germline V gene lookup returns CDR1 SGHTA and CDR2 FQGNSA. The CDR3 sequence: CASSLEAGGAERSPLHF. The CDR3 DNA follows: TGTGCCAGCAGCTTAGAGGCCGGCGGAGCAGAACGGTCACCCCTCCACTTT.

This clonotype was picked up many times. The rearrangement links TRBV3-1 to TRBJ1-2; 7 positions agree with TRBD1. V shed 2 bases and J 2 bases; nucleotides not matched to a gene: 5. Germline-derived CDR1 and CDR2 are LGHDT and YNNKEL (reference sequence). The CDR3 runs to 15 residues. The chain's CDR3 is CASSQQTGRNYGYTF. The CDR3 region has the DNA TGTGCCAGCAGCCAACAGACAGGGAGGAACTATGGCTACACCTTC.

V usage is TRBV27 and J usage is TRBJ1-6; no firm D call. The CDR3 consists of 18 residues. V lost 0 bases, J lost 5 bases, and 17 bases lay in between. Germline V CDR1 and CDR2: MNHEY, SMNVEV (reference sequence). CDR3 loop: CASSLSPGTLSHNSPLHF. DNA of the CDR3: TGTGCCAGCAGTTTATCGCCAGGCACTCTTAGCCATAATTCACCCCTCCACTTT.

This clonotype has just a few counts. The chain links TRBV20-1 to TRBJ2-3, with 8 bases that match TRBD1. The CDR3 loop spans 15 amino acids. The germline gives CDR1 DFQATT, CDR2 SNEGSKA (reference sequence). The V gene end was trimmed by 5 bases and the J gene end by 0 bases; junction bases not matched to a gene: 7. For the CDR3, the DNA is TGCAGTGCTCCCGGACAGGGCTTTAGCACAGATACGCAGTATTTT. The encoded protein is CSAPGQGFSTDTQYF.

As to this clonotype: This may be a read error, as it is one base from a much larger clone. This likely comes from a read error, as the CDR3 has no conserved phenylalanine or tryptophan at its end. J is TRBJ2-5 and V is TRBV7-9; 9 nucleotides align to TRBD1. V lost 5 bases and J lost 5; bases outside the gene matches: 9. The CDR3 loop spans 15 amino acids. The V gene's germline CDR1 is SEHNR and CDR2 FQNEAQ (reference sequence). Written as DNA, the CDR3 is TGTGCCAGCAGCCTAAGGACAGGGGATGAGGAGACCCAGTACCTC. Translating it yields CASSLRTGDEETQYL.